The entry below describes one T cell receptor beta chain. This clone was seen only once. Its antigen remains unidentified. The sample holds no much larger clone one base away, and base qualities are not on file. This entry is derived from a study of blood T cell repertoires in COVID-19 (dated by TCRdb to 2020 to 2022). In the study overall: Collaborator samples came from the United States, Italy and Spain and covered acute and convalescent phases of COVID-19. The material from the prospective study consisted of cDNA or gDNA derived from T cells, B-cell-depleted T cells, or PBMCs. Subjects who had been exposed to COVID-19, were actively infected with it, or had recovered from it provided the deeply sampled blood TCRbeta repertoires that made up the dataset. A freely available public database, intended as a resource for researchers studying the immune response to SARS-CoV-2, is where the repertoires were released. Samples came from the ongoing ImmuneRACE study (first 160 participants) plus 1,254 subjects from 6 global collaborators. A de-identified subject ID, COVID-19 status, age in years and sex were almost always included in the sample metadata. Where available, HLA class I and class II types were taken from metadata supplied by the sample provider and were not determined by assay-based typing. Overall results and qualifications from the work: The amount of clinical and demographic metadata varied by source and participant and was provided uncurated.

The collaborating institutions used their own protocols to collect whole blood in K2EDTA tubes. For TCRbeta analysis, collaborator samples were shipped as frozen whole blood, as isolated PBMCs, or as DNA extracted from either sample type. TCRbeta CDR3 regions were amplified from genomic DNA by means of the immunoSEQ Assay, a bias-controlled multiplex PCR. The original methods were these. The number of nucleated cells in each sample was estimated by amplification of reference gene primers within the assay. To quantify the absolute abundance of each unique TCRbeta CDR3 rearrangement, sequence reads were collapsed and filtered. For each sample, productive Simpson clonality was calculated by taking the square root of Simpson's diversity index across productive rearrangements. TCRdb re-hosts the immuneACCESS table, in-frame sequences only. Its copies lack some clones; in the studies checked, an unresolved V gene accounts for under half of them, and the cause for the rest is not known. The V and J calls and clone size are taken from that table; D and trimming were inferred from the DNA. The sample includes about 240,000 clones, with about 86% observed a single time. The ten largest clones add up to about 9.5% of the sample.

Via the germline V gene (reference sequence), CDR1 is LNHDA and CDR2 SQIVND. V lost 3 bases and J lost 8 bases; the stretch between them is 13 bases long. Reading from cysteine to phenylalanine, the CDR3 counts 14 amino acids. Only the CDR3 DNA is retained, 42 bases long and in frame from the first base. The TCR was taken from an elderly woman with acute or convalescent COVID-19. The sequenced sample consisted of peripheral blood. This chain joins TRBV19 to TRBJ1-4, and the D gene may be TRBD1, 5 bases matching. For the CDR3, the sequence is CASSMVWKGEKLFF. The sequenced DNA: TGTGCCAGTAGTATGGTTTGGAAGGGGGAAAAACTGTTTTTT. Extended through the reference TRBV19 and TRBJ1-4 proteins, this CDR3 yields the full variable domain: DGGITQSPKYLFRKEGQNVTLSCEQNLNHDAMYWYRQDPGQGLRLIYYSQIVNDFQKGDIAEGYSVSREKKESFPLTVTSAQKNPTAFYLCASSMVWKGEKLFFGSGTQLSVL.